This section outlines one TCR beta chain sequence together with its context. These data originate in a study of blood T cells in healthy people across ages. Alongside a J-beta primer mix, a sample-barcoded 5' primer served in a second PCR lasting about 6 to 12 cycles. A template-switch adaptor with 12 random nucleotides tagged each cDNA molecule. TCRdb processed the 5' RACE reads anew with MiXCR; each CDR3 protein has one entry. The sample lists 500,000 to 550,000 distinct CDR3 sequences, 24% occurring once. The germline V gene has CDR1 SGHRS and CDR2 YFSETQ. V was shortened by 2 bases and J by 6 bases, with 13 bases between the two germline ends. The CDR3 loop spans 14 amino acids. The same sample was also studied in work on T cells of mothers and their children.

This sequence originates from a boy aged 5-17 years in good health. The rearrangement uses TRBV5-1 and TRBJ2-3, with a tentative D call TRBD1 (7 bases). Sequencing was done on a sample of blood. The CDR3 loop is CASSFAGGLDTQYF. The DNA of the CDR3 is TGCGCCAGCAGCTTCGCAGGGGGGTTGGATACGCAGTATTTT.